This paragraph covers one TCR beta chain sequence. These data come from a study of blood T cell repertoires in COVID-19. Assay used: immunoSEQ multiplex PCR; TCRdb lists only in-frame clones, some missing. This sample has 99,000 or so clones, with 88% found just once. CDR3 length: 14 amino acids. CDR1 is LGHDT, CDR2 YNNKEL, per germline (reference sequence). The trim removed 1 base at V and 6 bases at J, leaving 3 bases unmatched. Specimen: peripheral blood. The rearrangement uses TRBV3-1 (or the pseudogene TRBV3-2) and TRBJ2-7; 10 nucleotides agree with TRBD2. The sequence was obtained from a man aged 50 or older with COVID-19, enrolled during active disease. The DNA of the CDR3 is TGTGCCAGCAGCCAAGCCTTAGCGGGGGGCGAGCAGTACTTC. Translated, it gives CASSQALAGGEQYF.